This T cell receptor (beta chain) was identified in a study of neurological immune-mediated disorders. This clonotype was seen once. Its antigen is not known. A much larger clone differs from this one at a single base, so this may be a read error. Study-wide points: The study found no CDR3 amino acid sequences shared by expanded clones across subjects, suggesting private repertoires in all groups.

Synthesis of cDNA was carried out by template-switch 5'RACE. The reaction used 10-nucleotide random UMIs. TCRdb redid the calling of the 5' RACE reads with MiXCR, one entry per CDR3 protein. The sample includes approximately 60,000 distinct CDR3 sequences, roughly 4.4% of them seen just once. The CDR3 runs 15 residues. V lost 2 bases to trimming and J lost 1 base; unmatched junction nucleotides: 3. CDR1 and CDR2 (germline): SQVTM, ANQGSEA. This TCR came from a man aged 50 to 59 with multiple sclerosis. Sequences were obtained from PBMCs. The V and J genes are TRBV29-1 and TRBJ2-1; 9 bases agree with TRBD2. As DNA, the CDR3 is TGCAGCGTTGAACTAGCGGGGAGATCCTACAATGAGCAGTTCTTC. This codes for CSVELAGRSYNEQFF.